Following are 23 T cell receptor beta chains from one sample sequenced in a study of T cells in Graves' hyperthyroidism and ophthalmopathy. Amplification of TCR beta CDR3 regions used RNA as the template. Primed by the HTBI set, a first-round RT-PCR was run on the TCR CDR3. TCRdb analysed the multiplex PCR reads with MiXCR anew, one entry per CDR3 protein. The repertoire holds approximately 400,000 distinct CDR3 sequences, with roughly 15% as singletons. Sequencing input: blood. All receptors come from a woman in her thirties with Graves' ophthalmopathy.

This clonotype was recorded many times. The chain employs TRBV28 and TRBJ2-6; possible D gene TRBD1, 5 bases. The germline V gene has CDR1 MDHEN and CDR2 SYDVKM. V gave up 6 bases and J gave up 9 bases, with 12 bases separating them. CDR3 length equals 13 residues. The CDR3 nucleotides read TGTGCCAGCAGCGATCAGGGTGGCAACGTCCTGACTTTC. Protein product: CASSDQGGNVLTF.

CDR3 in DNA: TGTGCCAGCAGTTACGGGGGCCCGAACACTGAAGCTTTCTTT. Amino acids: CASSYGGPNTEAFF. The rearrangement uses TRBV6-2 or TRBV6-3 and TRBJ1-1; TRBD1 might be the D (6 bases). This CDR3 is built from 14 residues. Germline V lookup: CDR1 MNHEY, CDR2 SVGEGT. V was pared by 2 bases and J by 1 base, with 8 bases between.

This clonotype has ten or more counts. The rearrangement joins TRBV2 to TRBJ1-2; a weak D match, TRBD1 (5 bases). V was clipped by 6 bases and J by 12 bases, with 11 bases between them. Germline loops: CDR1 SNHLY, CDR2 FYNNEI. This CDR3 region has 10 residues. The CDR3 here is CASRGADNTF. DNA for the CDR3: TGTGCCAGCAGAGGGGCAGATAACACCTTC.

On this clonotype: A much bigger clone sits one base away, suggesting this may be a read error. The rearrangement links TRBV13 to TRBJ2-2; 8 bases align to TRBD2. Germline V lookup: CDR1 PRHDT, CDR2 FYEKMQ (reference sequence). With V trimmed by 4 bases and J by 6 bases, 10 bases remained unmatched. The length of the CDR3 is 16 residues. DNA for the CDR3: TGTGCCAGCAGCTCGCAGACTAGCGTCAAGGCCGGGGAGCTGTTTTTT. It yields the protein CASSSQTSVKAGELFF.

Remarks on this clonotype: A single base separates this from a much larger clone, so it may be a read error. This rearrangement joins TRBV20-1 to TRBJ2-5, with D possibly matching TRBD1 (6 bases). From germline, CDR1 is DFQATT and CDR2 SNEGSKA (reference sequence). The CDR3 covers 12 residues. In DNA form, the CDR3 reads TGCGGTGCTTCGACAGGCCAAGAGACCCAGTACTTC. It specifies CGASTGQETQYF.

At least ten counts were recorded for this clonotype. The CDR3 nucleotides are TGCAGTGCTAGAGATCAGGGGGCACATGGCTACACCTTC. Its translation: CSARDQGAHGYTF. This chain joins TRBV20-1 and TRBJ1-2, with 8 bases fitting TRBD1. Germline loops: CDR1 DFQATT, CDR2 SNEGSKA (reference sequence). The CDR3 length is 13 residues. J was trimmed by 6 bases and V by 0 bases; bases with no gene match: 3.

This clonotype was recorded at least ten times. The chain recombines TRBV20-1 with TRBJ1-6; 9 nucleotides match TRBD1. Germline V CDR1 and CDR2: DFQATT, SNEGSKA (reference sequence). The CDR3 covers 14 residues. The trim removed 5 bases at V and 8 bases at J, leaving 7 bases unmatched. The CDR3 spells CSAEPGQGDSPLHF. The CDR3 DNA reads as TGCAGTGCTGAACCGGGACAGGGCGATTCACCCCTCCACTTT.

This clonotype was observed at least ten times. This sequence joins TRBV6-1 and TRBJ1-1; D might be TRBD1 (6 bases). The germline V and J ends were trimmed by 2 bases and 0 bases, with 7 bases remaining between them. The CDR3 is 14 amino acids. The germline gives CDR1 MNHNS, CDR2 SASEGT. The CDR3 spells CASSEQGLNTEAFF. The CDR3, as DNA: TGTGCCAGCAGTGAACAGGGGCTGAACACTGAAGCTTTCTTT.

J is TRBJ2-2 and V is TRBV20-1; D possibly corresponds to TRBD2 (5 bases). Germline CDR1 DFQATT, CDR2 SNEGSKA (reference sequence). The V and J ends lost 3 bases and 4 bases respectively, with 12 bases between them. The CDR3 sequence is 14 residues long. CDR3 coding DNA: TGCAGTGCTAGGAGGGTGGGTAGCACCGGGGAGCTGTTTTTT. Residues: CSARRVGSTGELFF.

This clonotype was counted a few times. The CDR3 reads CASPDAQRLTDTQYF. DNA of the CDR3: TGTGCCAGCCCCGATGCCCAGCGGCTCACAGATACGCAGTATTTT. The chain links TRBV19 to TRBJ2-3, with D possibly matching TRBD2 (5 bases). The germline gives CDR1 LNHDA, CDR2 SQIVND (reference sequence). Trimming cost V 9 bases and J 2 bases, with 18 bases left between them. The CDR3 length is 15 residues.

This clonotype was counted at least ten times. The V and J genes are TRBV11-2 and TRBJ2-5; tentatively, D is TRBD2 (6 bases). V was trimmed by 1 base and J by 4 bases, leaving 7 bases between them. In germline, CDR1 is SGHAT, CDR2 FQNNGV. The CDR3 has 13 amino acids. The CDR3 protein is CASSLASAETQYF. Here the CDR3 DNA reads TGTGCCAGCAGCTTAGCTAGCGCAGAGACCCAGTACTTC.

This clonotype appeared many times. The chain carries TRBV29-1 and TRBJ1-5; 7 bases line up with TRBD1. The CDR3 consists of 14 residues. With V trimmed by 6 bases and J by 5 bases, 10 bases remained unmatched. Germline-derived CDR1 and CDR2 are SQVTM and ANQGSEA. The DNA for the CDR3 is TGCAGCGTCAGAACGACAGGGCGGGATCAGCCCCAGCATTTT. Its translation is CSVRTTGRDQPQHF.

Only a few counts were recorded for this clonotype. V gene TRBV20-1 combines with J gene TRBJ1-6; D not certain. V shed 3 bases and J shed 9 bases, with 18 bases lying between them. The CDR3 is 15 residues long. Germline V lookup: CDR1 DFQATT, CDR2 SNEGSKA (reference sequence). CDR3 coding DNA: TGCAGTGCTAGTATTTTTTCCGGGGTTGGTTCACCCCTCCACTTT. Translating gives CSASIFSGVGSPLHF.

This clonotype was seen repeatedly, ten times or more. The chain uses TRBV6-2 or TRBV6-3 and TRBJ1-4, with D tentatively TRBD1 (5 bases). Germline CDR1 reads MNHEY; CDR2 reads SVGEGT. The V and J ends lost 2 bases and 7 bases respectively, with 8 bases between them. The CDR3 is 13 amino acids. The CDR3 is CASSYGDGEKLFF. DNA of the CDR3: TGTGCCAGCAGTTACGGGGACGGTGAAAAACTGTTTTTT.

There are many counts of this clonotype. The chain is built from TRBV6-2 or TRBV6-3 and TRBJ2-7; D possibly uses TRBD1 or TRBD2 (5 bases each). Germline V gene lookup returns CDR1 MNHEY and CDR2 SVGEGT. This CDR3 spans 12 amino acids. V was trimmed by 6 bases and J by 3 bases, leaving 9 bases between them. Here the CDR3 DNA reads TGTGCCAGCAGGGTGGGGGTCTACGAGCAGTACTTC. As protein: CASRVGVYEQYF.

This clonotype has at least ten counts. The rearrangement links TRBV5-1 to TRBJ1-1; the D is unclear. Deletions cut 2 bases from V and 1 base from J, with 9 bases between. Germline V CDR1 and CDR2: SGHRS, YFSETQ. The CDR3 has 14 residues. The CDR3 protein is CASSLLGRNTEAFF. The CDR3 DNA reads as TGCGCCAGCAGCTTACTGGGTCGGAACACTGAAGCTTTCTTT. Full variable domain (missing parts from reference TRBV5-1 and TRBJ1-1): KAGVTQTPRYLIKTRGQQVTLSCSPISGHRSVSWYQQTPGQGLQFLFEYFSETQRNKGNFPGRFSGRQFSNSRSEMNVSTLELGDSALYLCASSLLGRNTEAFFGQGTRLTVV.

At least ten counts were recorded for this clonotype. CDR3 in DNA: TGTGCCAGCACTATGACAGGGAACTATAATTCACCCCTCCACTTT. It encodes CASTMTGNYNSPLHF. The chain combines TRBV6-1 with TRBJ1-6, with TRBD1 matching over 7 bases. The CDR3 spans 15 residues. Unmatched junction bases numbered 6, after V lost 7 bases and J lost 3 bases. The V gene's germline CDR1 is MNHNS and CDR2 SASEGT.

This clonotype was counted at least ten times. The chain combines TRBV2 with TRBJ2-7, with D perhaps matching TRBD1 (6 bases). The CDR3 is made up of 12 amino acids. V was shortened by 7 bases and J by 1 base, with 8 bases between the two germline ends. The germline CDR1 and CDR2 sequences are SNHLY and FYNNEI. The CDR3 DNA follows: TGTGCCAGCATAAGGGGGTCCTACGAGCAGTACTTC. As protein: CASIRGSYEQYF.

This clonotype was seen ten or more times. The chain recombines TRBV11-3 with TRBJ2-3; the D gene is possibly TRBD2 (6 bases). Trimming shortened V by 0 bases and J by 0 bases, and 22 bases separated the two germline ends. CDR3 length equals 20 residues. CDR1 is SGHNT and CDR2 is YENEEA in the germline V gene. The DNA for the CDR3 is TGTGCCAGCAGCTTAGAAGGTGTAGCGGTGGAGTCTACTAGCACAGATACGCAGTATTTT. Translated, it gives CASSLEGVAVESTSTDTQYF.

This clonotype appeared many times. The chain has TRBV28 and TRBJ2-1, with 7 bases identical to TRBD2. V trimming: 3 bases; J trimming: 4 bases; junction bases outside the gene matches: 3. In germline, CDR1 is MDHEN, CDR2 SYDVKM. This CDR3 is built from 14 residues. In nucleotides, the CDR3 is TGTGCCAGCAGTTTCGACGGGGGGTACAATGAGCAGTTCTTC. It translates to CASSFDGGYNEQFF.

This chain uses TRBV2 with TRBJ2-2, with 11 positions matching TRBD2. Germline CDR1 and CDR2: SNHLY and FYNNEI. J was trimmed by 7 bases and V by 4 bases; bases with no gene match: 11. The CDR3 runs to 17 residues. CDR3 loop: CASSARPGLAVHGELFF. The CDR3 DNA is TGTGCCAGCAGTGCCCGTCCGGGACTAGCGGTCCACGGGGAGCTGTTTTTT.

CDR3 loop: CASSTGQGLEKLFF. For the CDR3, the DNA is TGTGCCAGCAGCACGGGACAGGGACTTGAAAAACTGTTTTTT. The chain joins TRBV7-9 to TRBJ1-4; 9 nucleotides agree with TRBD1. The CDR3 runs to 14 residues. V lost 5 bases and J lost 7; bases outside the gene matches: 5. In germline, CDR1 is SEHNR, CDR2 FQNEAQ (reference sequence). Drawing the rest from reference TRBV7-9 and TRBJ1-4, the complete variable domain is DTGVSQNPRHKITKRGQNVTFRCDPISEHNRLYWYRQTLGQGPEFLTYFQNEAQLEKSRLLSDRFSAERPKGSFSTLEIQRTEQGDSAMYLCASSTGQGLEKLFFGSGTQLSVL.

In its sample, this clonotype was seen many times. The chain uses TRBV11-3 and TRBJ2-1; 10 bases are shared with TRBD1. The ends lost 5 bases at V and 9 bases at J; junction bases unmatched: 7. Germline CDR1 and CDR2: SGHNT and YENEEA. This CDR3 spans 14 amino acids. The CDR3 reads CASSQGQGGGEQFF. In DNA form, the CDR3 reads TGTGCCAGCAGCCAAGGACAGGGGGGAGGTGAGCAGTTCTTC.